The sequence of this T cell receptor beta chain was determined in a study of blood T cell repertoires in COVID-19. On the study more broadly: COVID-19 samples from acute and convalescent phases originated in the United States, Italy and Spain. PBMCs, B-cell-depleted T cells, or T cells were the source of the cDNA or gDNA that made up the material.

The Seattle patients joined while their infection was active and were tracked longitudinally afterward. Authors' analysis steps: Reference gene primer amplification gave estimated nucleated cell counts. Assay: immunoSEQ multiplex PCR; the TCRdb copy retains only in-frame clones and omits some. V, J and clone size derive from that table, while D and trimming were established from the DNA sequence. The table has fewer than 450,000 clones, around 88% seen once; the top ten hold roughly an eighth. CDR1 SNHLY and CDR2 FYNNEI come from the germline V gene. V shed 6 bases and J 7 bases; nucleotides not matched to a gene: 9. CDR3 length: 14 amino acids.

The receptor was derived from a woman in her 50s with COVID-19, enrolled during active disease. Sequences were obtained from peripheral blood. The chain joins TRBV2 to TRBJ1-1, with 9 bases aligning to TRBD1. The chain's CDR3 is CASSETRTGVEAFF. DNA of the CDR3: TGTGCCAGCAGCGAAACCCGGACAGGGGTTGAAGCTTTCTTT.